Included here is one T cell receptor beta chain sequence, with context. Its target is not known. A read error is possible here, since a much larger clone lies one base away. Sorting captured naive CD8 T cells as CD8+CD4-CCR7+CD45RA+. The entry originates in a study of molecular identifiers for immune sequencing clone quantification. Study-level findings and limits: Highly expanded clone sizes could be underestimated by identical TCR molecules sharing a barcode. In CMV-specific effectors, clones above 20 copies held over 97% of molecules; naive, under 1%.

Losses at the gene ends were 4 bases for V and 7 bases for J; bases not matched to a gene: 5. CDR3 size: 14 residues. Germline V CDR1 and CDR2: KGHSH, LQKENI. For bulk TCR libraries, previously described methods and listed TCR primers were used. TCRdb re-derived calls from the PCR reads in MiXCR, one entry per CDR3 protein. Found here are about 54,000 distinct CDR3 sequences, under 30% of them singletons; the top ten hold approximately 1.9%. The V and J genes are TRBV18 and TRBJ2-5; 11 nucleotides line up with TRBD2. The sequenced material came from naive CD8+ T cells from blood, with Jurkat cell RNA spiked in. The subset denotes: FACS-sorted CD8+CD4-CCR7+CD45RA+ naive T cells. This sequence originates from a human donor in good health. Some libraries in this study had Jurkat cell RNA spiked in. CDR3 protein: CASSLAGGEGTQYF. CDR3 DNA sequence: TGTGCCAGCTCACTAGCGGGAGGGGAAGGGACCCAGTACTTC.